This T cell receptor (beta chain) comes out of a study of esophageal squamous cell carcinoma under preoperative chemotherapy. Study overall: TCR repertoires were profiled from both peripheral blood T cells and tumor-infiltrating lymphocytes. Whole-study findings and limits: Post-treatment tumor-infiltrating lymphocytes appeared partly derived from peripheral T cells migrating into the tumor. Chemotherapy was followed by significantly higher TCR diversity in peripheral T cells only, not tumor-infiltrating lymphocytes.

As to this clonotype: Its specificity is not known.

Time point specified: before preoperative PTX-NDP chemotherapy. The CDR3 has 14 residues. Per the germline V gene, CDR1 is MNHNS and CDR2 is SASEGT. V shed 5 bases and J shed 0 bases, with 8 bases lying between them. TCRdb analysed the PCR reads with MiXCR anew, one entry per CDR3 protein. The sample includes approximately 15,000 distinct CDR3 sequences, 60% of them seen just once. The material was obtained from a patient given preoperative chemotherapy. This chain joins TRBV6-1 and TRBJ2-1, with D tentatively TRBD1 (6 bases). This receptor was identified in a human donor with esophageal squamous cell carcinoma. The donor label of this sample is uncertain. The CDR3 sequence is CASSRDNSYNEQFF. The CDR3 DNA reads as TGTGCCAGCAGTCGGGACAACTCCTACAATGAGCAGTTCTTC.